The 18 T cell receptor beta chains below all came from one sample that was sequenced in a study of blood T cell repertoires in COVID-19. Assay: immunoSEQ multiplex PCR; the TCRdb copy retains only in-frame clones and omits some. The data show 110,000 or so clones, 85% seen once. The sample taken for sequencing was peripheral blood. The source of these receptors is a human donor in a cohort sampled during active COVID-19.

The chain joins TRBV7-9 to TRBJ2-1; 9 positions agree with TRBD2. Germline CDR1 SEHNR, CDR2 FQNEAQ (reference sequence). With 2 bases clipped from V and 0 bases from J, the junction kept 8 bases outside the gene matches. CDR3 length: 18 amino acids. CDR3 DNA: TGTGCCAGCAGCTTAAGGCGGGGGGGGGAGAGCTCCTACAATGAGCAGTTCTTC. Its protein product is CASSLRRGGESSYNEQFF. Using reference TRBV7-9 and TRBJ2-1 for the parts outside the CDR3, the full variable domain is DTGVSQNPRHKITKRGQNVTFRCDPISEHNRLYWYRQTLGQGPEFLTYFQNEAQLEKSRLLSDRFSAERPKGSFSTLEIQRTEQGDSAMYLCASSLRRGGESSYNEQFFGPGTRLTVL.

The chain employs TRBV6-2 or TRBV6-3 and TRBJ2-7; D is perhaps TRBD1 (6 bases). V was clipped by 1 base and J by 4 bases, with 11 bases between them. The CDR3 loop spans 14 amino acids. The germline V gene has CDR1 MNHEY and CDR2 SVGEGT. For the CDR3, the DNA is TGTGCCAGCAGTTACTGGTCAGGGGAGTACGAGCAGTACTTC. It yields the protein CASSYWSGEYEQYF.

The chain combines TRBV27 with TRBJ1-2; 8 bases are a match to TRBD1. CDR1 and CDR2 from the germline V gene are MNHEY and SMNVEV (reference sequence). This CDR3 is 14 amino acids long. Germline trimming cut 7 bases from V and 7 bases from J; bases unmatched to any gene: 11. CDR3 loop: CASTNPWTGSGYTF. The CDR3 nucleotides read TGTGCCAGCACTAACCCCTGGACAGGGTCTGGCTACACCTTC.

This clone has just a few counts. V and J are TRBV5-1 and TRBJ2-2; D might be TRBD2 (7 bases). The CDR3 has 15 residues. From germline, CDR1 is SGHRS and CDR2 YFSETQ. Trimming left V 4 bases short and J 1 base short, with 11 bases between. Written as DNA, the CDR3 is TGCGCCAGCAGCGGGGGGGCCCGGAACACCGGGGAGCTGTTTTTT. As protein: CASSGGARNTGELFF.

CDR3: CASSVELGLAGIRNEQFF. The CDR3 DNA sequence: TGTGCCAGCAGCGTAGAGTTAGGGCTAGCGGGGATCCGCAATGAGCAGTTCTTC. The V call is TRBV9, the J call TRBJ2-1; 9 nucleotides line up with TRBD2. CDR1 and CDR2 (germline): SGDLS, YYNGEE. V was clipped by 0 bases and J by 6 bases; unmatched bases: 13. The CDR3 runs 18 residues.

V gene TRBV5-1 combines with J gene TRBJ1-1; 10 bases align to TRBD1. Germline CDR1 reads SGHRS; CDR2 reads YFSETQ. The CDR3 length is 17 residues. V lost 0 bases to trimming and J lost 1 base; unmatched junction nucleotides: 6. The chain's CDR3 is CASSLGQGAGWNTEAFF. In nucleotides, the CDR3 is TGCGCCAGCAGCTTGGGACAGGGGGCAGGATGGAACACTGAAGCTTTCTTT.

The V gene is TRBV6-1, the J gene TRBJ2-7; D may be TRBD1 (5 bases). V was cut by 2 bases and J by 2 bases, with 16 bases left in between. Germline CDR1 reads MNHNS; CDR2 reads SASEGT. The CDR3 sequence is 16 residues long. This CDR3 is CASSEWGETTAYEQYF. The CDR3 coding sequence is TGTGCCAGCAGTGAATGGGGCGAGACAACAGCCTACGAGCAGTACTTC.

The chain uses TRBV10-3 and TRBJ1-2, with D tentatively TRBD1 (6 bases). This CDR3 spans 18 amino acids. Looked up from germline, CDR1 is ENHRY and CDR2 is SYGVKD. Between the trimmed V and J ends, which lost 6 bases and 4 bases, there was a span of 27 bases. CDR3 loop: CAISPDPGAGWGGYGYTF. As DNA, the CDR3 is TGTGCCATCAGCCCGGACCCGGGGGCTGGTTGGGGGGGCTATGGCTACACCTTC.

This clone was observed a single time. J is TRBJ1-6 and V is TRBV6-6; TRBD1 agrees at 7 bases. The CDR3 is made up of 20 amino acids. The V gene's germline CDR1 is MNHNY and CDR2 SVGAGI (reference sequence). J was trimmed by 0 bases and V by 6 bases; bases with no gene match: 17. The CDR3 is CASSGPGQSLSSSYNSPLHF. CDR3 nucleotide sequence: TGTGCCAGCAGCGGCCCGGGACAGTCCCTCTCCAGCTCCTATAATTCACCCCTCCACTTT.

This chain joins TRBV7-9 and TRBJ2-3; D unresolved. The CDR3 spans 12 residues. Germline V gives CDR1 SEHNR, CDR2 FQNEAQ (reference sequence). V lost 11 bases and J lost 0, with 9 bases in between. The CDR3 DNA follows: TGTGCCGGCGGTTCTAGCACAGATACGCAGTATTTT. Encoded protein: CAGGSSTDTQYF.

This chain uses TRBV4-3 with TRBJ2-1; 8 nucleotides agree with TRBD2. The V and J ends lost 3 bases and 8 bases, in that order; junction bases with no gene match: 9. This CDR3 has 15 residues. Germline V CDR1 and CDR2: LGHNA, YSLEER. CDR3 amino acids: CASSHQAGDVDEQFF. The DNA for the CDR3 is TGCGCCAGCAGCCACCAAGCGGGGGACGTGGATGAGCAGTTCTTC.

The chain links TRBV27 to TRBJ2-2, with D unresolved. V lost 3 bases and J lost 6, with 5 bases in between. This CDR3 has 12 residues. Germline CDR1 and CDR2: MNHEY and SMNVEV (reference sequence). CDR3 sequence reads: CASSFFAGELFF. CDR3 sequence (DNA): TGTGCCAGCAGTTTTTTCGCCGGGGAGCTGTTTTTT.

The chain combines TRBV9 with TRBJ1-4, with no clear D. Germline V CDR1 and CDR2: SGDLS, YYNGEE. V lost 7 bases and J lost 3, with 13 bases in between. This CDR3 region has 14 residues. CDR3 sequence: CASLRKEANEKLFF. CDR3 in DNA: TGTGCCAGCCTGAGGAAGGAGGCTAATGAAAAACTGTTTTTT.

The rearrangement links TRBV2 to TRBJ1-6, with a tentative D call TRBD1 (6 bases). CDR1 is SNHLY, CDR2 FYNNEI, per germline. Trimming shortened V by 3 bases and J by 7 bases, and 13 bases separated the two germline ends. The CDR3 covers 15 residues. The CDR3 region has the DNA TGTGCCAGCAGTGAGAGGGGACAAGAAAATTCACCCCTCCACTTT. This sequence encodes CASSERGQENSPLHF.

V usage is TRBV30 and J usage is TRBJ1-5; no firm D call. This CDR3 has 15 residues. Germline V gene lookup returns CDR1 GTSNPN and CDR2 SVGIG (reference sequence). V was clipped by 2 bases and J by 2 bases, with 13 bases between them. The CDR3 spells CAWSQGRSGNQPQHF. CDR3 nucleotides: TGTGCCTGGAGTCAAGGGAGATCGGGCAATCAGCCCCAGCATTTT. Together with reference TRBV30 and TRBJ1-5, the CDR3 gives the full variable domain: SQTIHQWPATLVQPVGSPLSLECTVEGTSNPNLYWYRQAAGRGLQLLFYSVGIGQISSEVPQNLSASRPQDRQFILSSKKLLLSDSGFYLCAWSQGRSGNQPQHFGDGTRLSIL.

The chain joins TRBV3-1 (or the pseudogene TRBV3-2) to TRBJ1-1; 7 nucleotides line up with TRBD1. With 8 bases clipped from V and 1 base from J, the junction kept 4 bases outside the gene matches. CDR3 length equals 13 residues. From germline, CDR1 is LGHDT and CDR2 YNNKEL (reference sequence). The CDR3 bases are TGTGCCAGCGGGGACAGACCGAACACTGAAGCTTTCTTT. Amino acid sequence: CASGDRPNTEAFF.

The rearrangement joins TRBV9 to TRBJ1-2; a possible D gene is TRBD1 (6 bases). The V and J ends lost 7 bases and 2 bases respectively, with 12 bases between them. The germline V gene has CDR1 SGDLS and CDR2 YYNGEE. The CDR3 is 13 residues long. CDR3 sequence (DNA): TGTGCCAGCGGAGACAGGACCAACTATGGCTACACCTTC. As protein: CASGDRTNYGYTF.

CDR3 residues: CASSEVRGGFTEAFF. CDR3 DNA: TGTGCCAGCAGTGAAGTGCGGGGGGGTTTCACTGAAGCTTTCTTT. The chain has TRBV6-1 and TRBJ1-1; D might be TRBD1 (5 bases). The ends were cut back, 1 base at V and 4 bases at J, with 13 bases in the middle. Germline V lookup: CDR1 MNHNS, CDR2 SASEGT. The CDR3 has 15 residues.